Presented here are 30 T cell receptor beta chains from one specimen sequenced in a study of shared clonotypes between healthy human individuals. Sequencing was performed with immunoSEQ multiplex PCR; in TCRdb, only in-frame clones are kept and a portion is missing. The table lists roughly 2,000,000 clones, around 93% of them singletons. As defined, naive CD8 cells were CD45RO-negative and positively selected for CCR7, with terminally differentiated effector memory CD45RA+ cells excluded. Sequencing input: naive CD8+ T cells from PBMCs. The receptors originated from a man in his late teens or twenties in good health. Some clones in this sample may be carry-over from other donors' samples.

V is TRBV11-2 and J is TRBJ1-2, with 8 bases that match TRBD1. This CDR3 spans 13 amino acids. Germline V gives CDR1 SGHAT, CDR2 FQNNGV. Trimming took 5 bases from V and 7 from J; bases not matched to a gene: 6. The CDR3: CASSRDRGGGYTF. As DNA, the CDR3 is TGTGCCAGCAGCCGCGACAGGGGTGGTGGCTACACCTTC. The full variable domain, in which reference TRBV11-2 and TRBJ1-2 provide the parts outside the CDR3, is EAGVAQSPRYKIIEKRQSVAFWCNPISGHATLYWYQQILGQGPKLLIQFQNNGVVDDSQLPKDRFSAERLKGVDSTLKIQPAKLEDSAVYLCASSRDRGGGYTFGSGTRLTVV.

The chain links TRBV30 to TRBJ2-3, with D tentatively TRBD2 (6 bases). Trimming took off 1 base at V and 5 bases at J, with 19 bases between the two ends. The length of the CDR3 is 16 residues. CDR1 and CDR2 from the germline V gene are GTSNPN and SVGIG (reference sequence). CDR3 DNA sequence: TGTGCCTGGAGTGCCCCTCGGGCGGGAAGGAGAGATACGCAGTATTTT. Translated, it gives CAWSAPRAGRRDTQYF.

DNA for the CDR3: TGTGCCAGCAGTTTATACAGGGCTCGAAATCAGCCCCAGCATTTT. Translating gives CASSLYRARNQPQHF. The chain couples TRBV28 to TRBJ1-5; possible D gene TRBD1, 6 bases. Germline V lookup: CDR1 MDHEN, CDR2 SYDVKM. This CDR3 region has 15 residues. V was pared by 1 base and J by 4 bases, with 11 bases between.

The chain links TRBV10-2 to TRBJ1-2; unclear D gene. Germline CDR1 reads WSHSY; CDR2 reads SAAADI. V was clipped by 4 bases and J by 2 bases, with 8 bases between them. The CDR3 spans 13 residues. The CDR3 reads CASSVTGNYGYTF. As DNA, the CDR3 is TGCGCCAGCAGTGTAACGGGGAACTATGGCTACACCTTC.

The chain recombines TRBV27 with TRBJ1-1; D call uncertain. Germline CDR1 reads MNHEY; CDR2 reads SMNVEV (reference sequence). The CDR3 totals 14 residues. The V gene lost 6 bases and the J gene lost 1 base, with 12 bases spanning the gap. The CDR3 DNA reads TGTGCCAGCAGCGAAAGAATTGGGAACACTGAAGCTTTCTTT. Translating gives CASSERIGNTEAFF.

This chain uses TRBV7-9 with TRBJ2-7; a weak D match, TRBD2 (7 bases). V was clipped by 5 bases and J by 7 bases, with 15 bases between them. Germline lookup yields CDR1 SEHNR and CDR2 FQNEAQ (reference sequence). The CDR3 spans 13 residues. Here the CDR3 reads CASSGGGAREQYF. In DNA form, the CDR3 reads TGTGCCAGCAGCGGAGGGGGGGCGAGGGAGCAGTACTTC.

This chain uses TRBV6-6 with TRBJ1-2, with 7 positions matching TRBD1. The J segment lost 9 bases and the V segment lost 0 bases, leaving 13 bases of the junction unmatched. The V gene's germline CDR1 is MNHNY and CDR2 SVGAGI (reference sequence). The CDR3 runs to 16 residues. The CDR3, as DNA: TGTGCCAGCAGTTACTCATCCCAGGAACAGGGGATGAGCTACACCTTC. It codes for CASSYSSQEQGMSYTF.

Of note for this clone: Distinct nucleotide sequences in the sample also encode this CDR3. The V and J genes are TRBV10-3 and TRBJ2-7; TRBD1 matches 8 bases. V lost 0 bases to trimming and J lost 2 bases; unmatched junction nucleotides: 3. CDR1 and CDR2 from the germline V gene are ENHRY and SYGVKD. The CDR3 sequence is 15 residues long. CDR3: CAISESTGGTYEQYF. The CDR3 coding sequence is TGTGCCATCAGTGAGTCCACAGGGGGGACCTACGAGCAGTACTTC.

This chain links TRBV7-6 with TRBJ2-7; 9 nucleotides match TRBD1. The CDR3 is made up of 13 amino acids. Germline V lookup: CDR1 SGHVS, CDR2 FNYEAQ. Trimming removed 4 bases from V and 6 bases from J; junction bases left unmatched: 4. The CDR3 DNA follows: TGTGCCAGCAGCTCCAGGACAGGGGCCGAGCAGTACTTC. This codes for CASSSRTGAEQYF.

V usage is TRBV27 and J usage is TRBJ1-5; TRBD1 aligns across 7 bases. CDR1 and CDR2 from the germline V gene are MNHEY and SMNVEV (reference sequence). The CDR3 length is 16 residues. Trimming cost V 5 bases and J 4 bases; bases outside gene matches: 11. In DNA, the CDR3 is TGTGCCAGCAGTCCCTCGACAGGGAACGTGAATCAGCCCCAGCATTTT. This translates into CASSPSTGNVNQPQHF.

This chain connects TRBV6-5 to TRBJ1-1; TRBD1 is a possible D gene (5 bases). The CDR3 totals 15 residues. Germline V lookup: CDR1 MNHEY, CDR2 SVGAGI. Between the trimmed V and J ends, which lost 7 bases and 1 base, there was a span of 16 bases. Here the CDR3 DNA reads TGTGCCAGCATCTCGGGGGGGGAAGGGAACACTGAAGCTTTCTTT. Protein sequence: CASISGGEGNTEAFF.

This sequence joins TRBV19 and TRBJ1-5; D is undetermined. V was shortened by 3 bases and J by 5 bases, with 8 bases between the two germline ends. The CDR3 is made up of 13 amino acids. CDR1 is LNHDA, CDR2 SQIVND, per germline (reference sequence). The CDR3 bases are TGTGCCAGTAGTATCTGGTTGGATCAGCCCCAGCATTTT. Protein: CASSIWLDQPQHF.

The genes are TRBV5-6 and TRBJ1-1, with D unclear. The V gene lost 4 bases and the J gene lost 4 bases, with 11 bases spanning the gap. There are 13 residues in the CDR3. Germline V gene sequence: CDR1 SGHDT, CDR2 YYEEEE. In nucleotides, the CDR3 is TGTGCCAGCAGCATGACCGGTGGCACTGAAGCTTTCTTT. It codes for CASSMTGGTEAFF.

The DNA of the CDR3 is TGCGCCAGCAGCCAAGATGGGGAGGGCTCCAATGAAAAACTGTTTTTT. Its protein is CASSQDGEGSNEKLFF. The rearrangement uses TRBV4-1 and TRBJ1-4, with no clear D. CDR3 length equals 16 residues. Germline-derived CDR1 and CDR2 are MGHRA and YSYEKL. V lost 0 bases and J 5 bases, leaving 13 bases between the germline ends.

J is TRBJ1-2 and V is TRBV5-5; D gene ambiguous. The CDR3 spans 15 residues. CDR1 and CDR2 from the germline V gene are SGHKS and YYEKEE (reference sequence). Trimming pared 0 bases from V and 8 bases from J, leaving 17 bases between. This chain's CDR3 is CASSLVPPSIQGYTF. DNA for the CDR3: TGTGCCAGCAGCTTGGTCCCCCCTAGTATTCAGGGCTACACCTTC.

The V call is TRBV4-2, the J call TRBJ1-1; possible D gene TRBD1, 5 bases. The V gene lost 3 bases and the J gene lost 0 bases, with 11 bases spanning the gap. Germline-derived CDR1 and CDR2 are LGHNA and YNFKEQ. CDR3 size: 15 residues. DNA for the CDR3: TGTGCCAGCAGCCAGGAGGGACGGTTGAACACTGAAGCTTTCTTT. This translates into CASSQEGRLNTEAFF.

In DNA, the CDR3 is TGTGCCAGCAGTGTGGCTAGCCTTATGGGCAATGAGCAGTTCTTC. This codes for CASSVASLMGNEQFF. The V and J genes are TRBV6-1 and TRBJ2-1; maybe TRBD2 (5 bases). Trimming shortened V by 4 bases and J by 6 bases, and 16 bases separated the two germline ends. In germline, CDR1 is MNHNS, CDR2 SASEGT. The CDR3 sequence is 15 residues long.

Notes on this clone: In the same sample, other DNA sequences code for this CDR3. The V and J genes are TRBV18 and TRBJ2-7, with D uncertain. The CDR3 is made up of 12 amino acids. The V gene lost 2 bases and the J gene lost 1 base, with 3 bases spanning the gap. CDR1 is KGHSH, CDR2 LQKENI, per germline. CDR3 in amino acids: CASSPGSYEQYF. The CDR3 DNA reads TGTGCCAGCTCACCAGGGTCCTACGAGCAGTACTTC.

The chain couples TRBV19 to TRBJ1-2, with 9 bases that match TRBD1. The CDR3 is 15 residues long. V lost 4 bases to trimming and J lost 4 bases; unmatched junction nucleotides: 7. The germline V gene encodes CDR1 LNHDA and CDR2 SQIVND (reference sequence). The CDR3 region is CASSSRTGVTYGYTF. CDR3 DNA: TGTGCCAGTAGTAGCCGGACAGGGGTCACCTATGGCTACACCTTC.

A note on this clone: Being one base from a much bigger clone, this may be a read error. This sample includes further DNA sequences coding for the same CDR3. The chain combines TRBV5-6 with TRBJ1-1; D not resolved. The CDR3 extends over 12 amino acids. Germline values: CDR1 SGHDT, CDR2 YYEEEE. V dropped 2 bases and J dropped 3 bases, with 5 bases sitting between them. CDR3 amino acids: CASSFGDTEAFF. CDR3 in DNA: TGTGCCAGCAGCTTTGGTGACACTGAAGCTTTCTTT.

This clone was observed once. This chain uses TRBV7-9 with TRBJ1-2; 7 bases align to TRBD1. The CDR3 sequence is 14 residues long. Germline CDR1 and CDR2: SEHNR and FQNEAQ (reference sequence). V was pared by 4 bases and J by 3 bases, with 5 bases of the junction left unmatched. In DNA, the CDR3 is TGTGCCAGCAGCTCGACGGGACAGCACTATGGCTACACCTTC. It translates to CASSSTGQHYGYTF.

This chain uses TRBV4-1 with TRBJ1-1; D uncertain. Germline V lookup: CDR1 MGHRA, CDR2 YSYEKL. V gave up 4 bases and J gave up 1 base, with 28 bases separating them. This CDR3 comprises 20 residues. In DNA, the CDR3 is TGCGCCAGCAGCCCCGGGTTGGAACCAAGGGTCGGAATTTGGAACACTGAAGCTTTCTTT. Amino acid sequence: CASSPGLEPRVGIWNTEAFF.

V usage is TRBV7-9 and J usage is TRBJ1-1; D possibly corresponds to TRBD1 (6 bases). V was trimmed by 2 bases and J by 1 base, leaving 11 bases between them. CDR1 is SEHNR, CDR2 FQNEAQ, per germline (reference sequence). This CDR3 is 15 amino acids long. DNA for the CDR3: TGTGCCAGCAGCTTAACCCTGACAGGGAACACTGAAGCTTTCTTT. Residues: CASSLTLTGNTEAFF.

This chain links TRBV7-9 with TRBJ2-7; D perhaps matches TRBD1 (9 bases). This CDR3 has 16 residues. Germline V gives CDR1 SEHNR, CDR2 FQNEAQ (reference sequence). Trimming pared 5 bases from V and 3 bases from J, leaving 20 bases between. The CDR3 DNA reads as TGTGCCAGCAGCCCGGGACAGGGACTAGTTAGCTACGAGCAGTACTTC. Translating gives CASSPGQGLVSYEQYF. Full variable domain (rest looked up from reference TRBV7-9 and TRBJ2-7): DTGVSQNPRHKITKRGQNVTFRCDPISEHNRLYWYRQTLGQGPEFLTYFQNEAQLEKSRLLSDRFSAERPKGSFSTLEIQRTEQGDSAMYLCASSPGQGLVSYEQYFGPGTRLTVT.

The rearrangement uses TRBV4-1 and TRBJ2-3; D is possibly TRBD2 (6 bases). Germline lookup yields CDR1 MGHRA and CDR2 YSYEKL. V dropped 1 base and J dropped 0 bases, with 11 bases sitting between them. The CDR3 has 16 residues. The CDR3 reads CASSQVAVSSTDTQYF. DNA of the CDR3: TGCGCCAGCAGCCAAGTAGCGGTCTCTAGCACAGATACGCAGTATTTT.

The chain employs TRBV4-3 and TRBJ2-5; 8 bases line up with TRBD1. This CDR3 region has 14 residues. The V gene's germline CDR1 is LGHNA and CDR2 YSLEER. After removal of 4 bases from V and 2 bases from J, the junction contained 3 bases not matched to a gene. In DNA form, the CDR3 reads TGCGCCAGCAGCCCGGACAGGGAACAAGAGACCCAGTACTTC. Protein sequence: CASSPDREQETQYF.

This sequence joins TRBV5-1 and TRBJ2-1; 7 bases match TRBD1. In germline, CDR1 is SGHRS, CDR2 YFSETQ. With V trimmed by 2 bases and J by 3 bases, 5 bases remained unmatched. The CDR3 consists of 15 residues. The CDR3: CASSFSAGGYNEQFF. The DNA for the CDR3 is TGCGCCAGCAGCTTTTCGGCAGGGGGCTACAATGAGCAGTTCTTC.

V and J are TRBV10-3 and TRBJ2-2, with 9 bases lining up with TRBD2. Germline lookup yields CDR1 ENHRY and CDR2 SYGVKD. The V and J ends lost 0 bases and 8 bases, in that order; junction bases with no gene match: 7. This CDR3 comprises 16 residues. CDR3 amino acids: CAISESGGRAEGELFF. The CDR3 nucleotides read TGTGCCATCAGTGAGTCAGGCGGGAGGGCCGAAGGGGAGCTGTTTTTT.

This chain connects TRBV5-1 to TRBJ2-1, with 13 bases fitting TRBD2. This CDR3 is built from 15 residues. J lost 6 bases, V lost 4 bases, and 4 bases had no gene match. Germline lookup yields CDR1 SGHRS and CDR2 YFSETQ. The CDR3 loop reads CASSAGLAGPNEQFF. CDR3 in DNA: TGCGCCAGCAGCGCGGGACTAGCGGGACCCAATGAGCAGTTCTTC.

Concerning this clone itself: This CDR3 is also generated by other DNA sequences in the sample. The chain has TRBV6-5 and TRBJ2-7, with unresolved D. CDR1 is MNHEY and CDR2 is SVGAGI in the germline V gene. Trimming stripped 0 bases from V and 7 bases from J, with 10 bases between. The CDR3 sequence is 13 residues long. In DNA, the CDR3 is TGTGCCAGCAGTTACTCGCTCGGTTATGAGCAGTACTTC. It specifies CASSYSLGYEQYF.